These 18 T cell receptor beta chains originate from one sample sequenced in a study of blood T cell repertoires in COVID-19. The protocol was immunoSEQ multiplex PCR, while the TCRdb copy is restricted to in-frame clones and leaves out a portion. The repertoire has tens of thousands of clones, 88% of them found once; the top ten carry 5% to 7%. Sample: peripheral blood. These TCRs come from a woman between 70 and 85 years old with acute or convalescent COVID-19.

The rearrangement links TRBV7-9 to TRBJ2-1, with a weak D call TRBD1 (6 bases). Trimming shortened V by 5 bases and J by 8 bases, and 13 bases separated the two germline ends. The CDR3 is made up of 13 amino acids. Germline CDR1 is SEHNR and CDR2 is FQNEAQ (reference sequence). The CDR3 reads CASSPTGIDEQFF. The CDR3 nucleotides are TGTGCCAGCAGCCCCACAGGGATCGATGAGCAGTTCTTC.

This rearrangement joins TRBV5-5 to TRBJ1-4, with D possibly being TRBD1 (5 bases). This CDR3 is built from 15 residues. Germline loops: CDR1 SGHKS, CDR2 YYEKEE (reference sequence). V lost 2 bases, J lost 8 bases, and 16 bases lay in between. DNA for the CDR3: TGTGCCAGCAGCTTAACCCCCAGGGAAAGGGAAAAACTGTTTTTT. Its protein is CASSLTPREREKLFF. Drawing the rest from reference TRBV5-5 and TRBJ1-4, the complete variable domain is DAGVTQSPTHLIKTRGQQVTLRCSPISGHKSVSWYQQVLGQGPQFIFQYYEKEERGRGNFPDRFSARQFPNYSSELNVNALLLGDSALYLCASSLTPREREKLFFGSGTQLSVL.

This chain links TRBV2 with TRBJ1-2, with TRBD1 identical over 12 bases. The V and J ends lost 3 bases and 5 bases, in that order; junction bases with no gene match: 7. Looked up from germline, CDR1 is SNHLY and CDR2 is FYNNEI. The CDR3 is 16 amino acids. In DNA, the CDR3 is TGTGCCAGCAGTGATCAGGGACAGGGGGCTGGATATGGCTACACCTTC. Its translation is CASSDQGQGAGYGYTF.

Regarding this clone: The sample has other DNA sequences that encode this CDR3 too. This sequence joins TRBV19 and TRBJ1-1, with 7 bases aligning to TRBD1. The CDR3 contains 12 residues. Germline CDR1 reads LNHDA; CDR2 reads SQIVND (reference sequence). V shed 6 bases, J shed 3 bases, and the junction held 1 base outside the gene matches. DNA for the CDR3: TGTGCCAGTAGCGACAGGGACACTGAAGCTTTCTTT. It specifies CASSDRDTEAFF.

This rearrangement joins TRBV5-4 to TRBJ1-2, with 8 bases that match TRBD1. The CDR3 contains 16 residues. CDR1 SGHNT and CDR2 YYREEE come from the germline V gene (reference sequence). V lost 0 bases and J lost 7; bases outside the gene matches: 11. In DNA form, the CDR3 reads TGTGCCAGCAGCTTGGCCGGACAGGGTGGGGGGCGTGGCTACACCTTC. This encodes CASSLAGQGGGRGYTF.

The CDR3 is CAWSTAGELFF. CDR3 nucleotide sequence: TGTGCCTGGAGTACAGCCGGGGAGCTGTTTTTT. The rearrangement joins TRBV30 to TRBJ2-2; D call uncertain. Germline loops: CDR1 GTSNPN, CDR2 SVGIG (reference sequence). The CDR3 consists of 11 residues. The V gene lost 2 bases and the J gene lost 6 bases, with 4 bases spanning the gap.

The genes are TRBV18 and TRBJ2-5; 7 positions agree with TRBD2. Trimming cost V 5 bases and J 2 bases; bases outside gene matches: 2. The germline V gene encodes CDR1 KGHSH and CDR2 LQKENI. There are 13 residues in the CDR3. CDR3 DNA sequence: TGTGCCAGCTCAACAGCGGGGCAAGAGACCCAGTACTTC. Its translation: CASSTAGQETQYF.

This clone was observed once. The chain recombines TRBV7-2 with TRBJ1-5; D may be TRBD1 (5 bases). CDR1 and CDR2 from the germline V gene are SGHTA and FQGNSA. This CDR3 is 14 amino acids long. V was cut by 5 bases and J by 3 bases, with 11 bases left in between. CDR3 nucleotides: TGTGCCAGCAGCCCGTCAGGGAACAATCAGCCCCAGCATTTT. Translated, it gives CASSPSGNNQPQHF. Drawing the rest from reference TRBV7-2 and TRBJ1-5, the complete variable domain is GAGVSQSPSNKVTEKGKDVELRCDPISGHTALYWYRQSLGQGLEFLIYFQGNSAPDKSGLPSDRFSAERTGGSVSTLTIQRTQQEDSAVYLCASSPSGNNQPQHFGDGTRLSIL.

This rearrangement joins TRBV5-1 to TRBJ2-7; D may be TRBD1 (5 bases). Germline assignment: CDR1 SGHRS and CDR2 YFSETQ. V lost 0 bases to trimming and J lost 11 bases, with 18 bases between them. The CDR3 totals 14 residues. The CDR3 DNA follows: TGCGCCAGCAGCTTGGGACAGTCCAACTTTTTAGAGTACTTC. Encoded protein: CASSLGQSNFLEYF.

J is TRBJ2-7 and V is TRBV12-3 or TRBV12-4; unclear D gene. V was clipped by 3 bases and J by 5 bases, with 11 bases between them. The CDR3 sequence is 13 residues long. The CDR3 protein is CASSLTGPNEQYF. The CDR3 DNA follows: TGTGCCAGCAGTTTGACGGGTCCCAACGAGCAGTACTTC.

The table lists this clone with a few counts. V and J are TRBV5-4 and TRBJ1-1, with 8 bases fitting TRBD1. The germline V gene has CDR1 SGHNT and CDR2 YYREEE (reference sequence). This CDR3 comprises 15 residues. With V trimmed by 6 bases and J by 4 bases, 11 bases remained unmatched. The CDR3 DNA reads as TGTGCCAGCATACGGACAGGGATTCTCGGCACTGAAGCTTTCTTT. Its translation is CASIRTGILGTEAFF.

The chain recombines TRBV7-3 with TRBJ2-3, with a possible D match to TRBD2 (6 bases). V dropped 4 bases and J dropped 2 bases, with 13 bases sitting between them. This CDR3 has 15 residues. Per germline, CDR1 SGHTA and CDR2 FQGTGA. The CDR3 loop reads CASSSVLASTDTQYF. CDR3 in DNA: TGTGCCAGCAGCTCTGTACTAGCATCCACAGATACGCAGTATTTT.

This clone was counted a single time. The chain joins TRBV19 to TRBJ1-5; D ambiguous. The CDR3 has 15 amino acids. Germline CDR1 is LNHDA and CDR2 is SQIVND (reference sequence). The germline V and J ends were trimmed by 0 bases and 7 bases, with 13 bases remaining between them. The CDR3 nucleotides read TGTGCCAGTAGTATAGATCTGCGGGTGGGCCAGCCCCAGCATTTT. Translated: CASSIDLRVGQPQHF.

This clone was observed a handful of times. This sequence joins TRBV7-3 and TRBJ2-3; perhaps TRBD2 as D (5 bases). CDR3 length: 16 residues. CDR1 and CDR2 (germline): SGHTA, FQGTGA. V gave up 5 bases and J gave up 2 bases, with 17 bases separating them. CDR3 loop: CASSHLMGENTDTQYF. CDR3 nucleotides: TGTGCCAGCAGCCACCTGATGGGAGAGAACACAGATACGCAGTATTTT.

The rearrangement uses TRBV15 and TRBJ1-1; D remains unclear. This CDR3 is built from 14 residues. The V and J ends lost 1 base and 3 bases respectively, with 9 bases between them. Germline V gives CDR1 LNHNV, CDR2 YYDKDF (reference sequence). The CDR3 DNA sequence: TGTGCCACCAGCAGAGTACAGAGCTACACTGAAGCTTTCTTT. It codes for CATSRVQSYTEAFF.

This chain links TRBV4-2 with TRBJ2-5; D might be TRBD1 (7 bases). V lost 4 bases, J lost 4 bases, and 19 bases lay in between. The CDR3 loop spans 16 amino acids. Germline assignment: CDR1 LGHNA and CDR2 YNFKEQ. This CDR3 is CASSPKISQGGETQYF. CDR3 DNA: TGTGCCAGCAGCCCCAAGATAAGTCAGGGGGGAGAGACCCAGTACTTC.

The chain combines TRBV7-8 with TRBJ1-1; D call uncertain. Germline V gives CDR1 SGHVS, CDR2 FQNEAQ. V gave up 5 bases and J gave up 1 base, with 17 bases separating them. The CDR3 has 16 amino acids. The CDR3 reads CASSPTSNIPNTEAFF. The CDR3 DNA reads TGTGCCAGCAGCCCCACCTCAAACATCCCGAACACTGAAGCTTTCTTT. The full variable domain, its missing parts supplied by reference TRBV7-8 and TRBJ1-1, is GAGVSQSPRYKVAKRGQDVALRCDPISGHVSLFWYQQALGQGPEFLTYFQNEAQLDKSGLPSDRFFAERPEGSVSTLKIQRTQQEDSAVYLCASSPTSNIPNTEAFFGQGTRLTVV.

This chain connects TRBV7-8 to TRBJ2-1; TRBD2 matches 9 bases. The junction had 10 bases not matched to a gene; V was cut back by 4 bases and J by 6 bases. This CDR3 region has 16 residues. Germline assignment: CDR1 SGHVS and CDR2 FQNEAQ. The CDR3 DNA reads as TGTGCCAGCAGCTATGTTAGCGCGGGGGGGGCCAATGAGCAGTTCTTC. This sequence encodes CASSYVSAGGANEQFF.